These 8 T cell receptor beta chains came from one sample sequenced in a study of T cells after yellow fever vaccination. Using its own MiXCR run on the 5' RACE reads, TCRdb lists one record per CDR3 protein. The sample carries 500,000 to 650,000 distinct CDR3 sequences, roughly an eighth recorded once. The source was PBMCs, collected on the day of the yellow fever booster vaccination. These receptors all come from a young man who received the YFV17D yellow fever vaccine.

This clonotype was observed a few times. The chain recombines TRBV6-6 with TRBJ2-7; D is undetermined. The CDR3 sequence is 12 residues long. From germline, CDR1 is MNHNY and CDR2 SVGAGI (reference sequence). V gave up 5 bases and J gave up 0 bases, with 5 bases separating them. The CDR3 coding sequence is TGTGCCAGCAGTGACAACTCCTACGAGCAGTACTTC. Amino acid sequence: CASSDNSYEQYF.

This clonotype was recorded many times. This CDR3 reads CSGRLGETQYF. The CDR3 DNA sequence: TGCAGCGGCCGACTGGGGGAGACCCAGTACTTC. The chain joins TRBV29-1 to TRBJ2-5; D remains unclear. The CDR3 covers 11 residues. Germline loops: CDR1 SQVTM, CDR2 ANQGSEA. The ends were cut back, 7 bases at V and 5 bases at J, with 11 bases in the middle. The whole variable domain, remainder taken from reference TRBV29-1 and TRBJ2-5, is SAVISQKPSRDICQRGTSLTIQCQVDSQVTMMFWYRQQPGQSLTLIATANQGSEATYESGFVIDKFPISRPNLTFSTLTVSNMSPEDSSIYLCSGRLGETQYFGPGTRLLVL.

The rearrangement joins TRBV23-1 to TRBJ2-7, with 7 bases aligning to TRBD1. TRBV23-1 is given ORF status, its function remaining uncertain. After removal of 8 bases from V and 3 bases from J, the junction contained 13 bases not matched to a gene. This CDR3 region has 15 residues. CDR3 loop: CASCHWDRPFYEQYF. CDR3 nucleotides: TGCGCCAGCTGCCACTGGGACAGACCGTTCTACGAGCAGTACTTC.

This clonotype has only a few counts. J is TRBJ2-5 and V is TRBV24-1; D may be TRBD1 (6 bases). Germline CDR1 and CDR2: KGHDR and SFDVKD. The CDR3 has 12 amino acids. V dropped 6 bases and J dropped 3 bases, with 7 bases sitting between them. The CDR3 sequence: CATSRTEETQYF. CDR3 in DNA: TGTGCCACCAGTCGGACAGAAGAGACCCAGTACTTC.

The chain has TRBV5-1 and TRBJ1-3; D might be TRBD1 (6 bases). V dropped 3 bases and J dropped 3 bases, with 10 bases sitting between them. Germline-derived CDR1 and CDR2 are SGHRS and YFSETQ. The CDR3 is made up of 14 amino acids. CDR3 in amino acids: CASSWGTLGNTIYF. Here the CDR3 DNA reads TGCGCCAGCAGCTGGGGGACACTTGGAAACACCATATATTTT.

This clonotype was observed many times. This rearrangement joins TRBV18 to TRBJ2-1, with 10 bases identical to TRBD2. From germline, CDR1 is KGHSH and CDR2 LQKENI. V lost 0 bases to trimming and J lost 8 bases; unmatched junction nucleotides: 4. The CDR3 loop spans 15 amino acids. The CDR3 coding sequence is TGTGCCAGCTCACCACCGTCTAGCGGGAGCCATGAGCAGTTCTTC. Its protein is CASSPPSSGSHEQFF.

The table lists this clonotype with a few counts. This chain links TRBV5-5 with TRBJ1-2; D not certain. Trimming took off 1 base at V and 0 bases at J, with 7 bases between the two ends. From germline, CDR1 is SGHKS and CDR2 YYEKEE (reference sequence). This CDR3 has 14 amino acids. The CDR3 loop reads CASSLNGPNYGYTF. DNA for the CDR3: TGTGCCAGCAGCTTGAACGGCCCTAACTATGGCTACACCTTC.

There are a few counts of this clonotype. The chain has TRBV20-1 and TRBJ2-3; TRBD2 is a possible D gene (6 bases). The CDR3 contains 16 residues. Germline V gene lookup returns CDR1 DFQATT and CDR2 SNEGSKA (reference sequence). The ends were cut back, 6 bases at V and 10 bases at J, with 29 bases in the middle. This CDR3 is CSATGRVGDERAAQYF. The CDR3 coding sequence is TGCAGTGCCACAGGCAGGGTGGGGGACGAGCGGGCGGCGCAGTATTTT.